Detailed here is one T cell receptor beta chain. Authors' analysis steps: Estimates of nucleated cell counts were drawn from the amplification of reference gene primers. Sequencing used immunoSEQ multiplex PCR; TCRdb keeps in-frame clones, though not all of them. The V and J calls and clone size were taken over from that table, and D and trimming were inferred from the DNA. The sample gives about 50,000 clones, over 75% of which show up once; less than 20% is in the top ten. V trimming: 1 base; J trimming: 0 bases; junction bases outside the gene matches: 10. The germline V gene has CDR1 SGHVS and CDR2 FQNEAQ. CDR3 size: 20 residues. This entry belongs to a study of blood T cell repertoires in COVID-19. Study in general: Acute-phase and convalescent COVID-19 samples originated in the United States, Italy and Spain. Sample material is recorded as cDNA or gDNA derived from T cells, B-cell-depleted T cells, or PBMCs.

The V and J genes are TRBV7-8 and TRBJ2-2; TRBD2 matches 11 bases. Source material: peripheral blood. This clonotype was sampled from a human donor with active COVID-19. The donor label of this sample is uncertain. CDR3 coding DNA: TGTGCCAGCAGCTTAGTGAGGGGGCTAGCGGGGGGCACGAACACCGGGGAGCTGTTTTTT. Amino acid sequence: CASSLVRGLAGGTNTGELFF. The whole variable domain, remainder taken from reference TRBV7-8 and TRBJ2-2, is GAGVSQSPRYKVAKRGQDVALRCDPISGHVSLFWYQQALGQGPEFLTYFQNEAQLDKSGLPSDRFFAERPEGSVSTLKIQRTQQEDSAVYLCASSLVRGLAGGTNTGELFFGEGSRLTVL.